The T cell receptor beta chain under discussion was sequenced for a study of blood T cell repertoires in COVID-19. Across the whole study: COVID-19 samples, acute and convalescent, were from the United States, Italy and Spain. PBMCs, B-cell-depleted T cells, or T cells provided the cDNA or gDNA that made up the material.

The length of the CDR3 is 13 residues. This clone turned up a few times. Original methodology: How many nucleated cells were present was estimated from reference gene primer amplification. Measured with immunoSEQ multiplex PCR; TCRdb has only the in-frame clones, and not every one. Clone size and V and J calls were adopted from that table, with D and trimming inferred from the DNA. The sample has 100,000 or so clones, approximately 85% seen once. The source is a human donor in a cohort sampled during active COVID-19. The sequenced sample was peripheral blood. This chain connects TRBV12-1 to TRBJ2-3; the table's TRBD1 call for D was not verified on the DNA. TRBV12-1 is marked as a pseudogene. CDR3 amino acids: CASEFRGTDTQYF. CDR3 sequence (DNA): TGTGCCAGCGAATTCAGGGGCACAGATACGCAGTATTTT.